The 13 T cell receptor beta chains below come from one sample, sequenced in a study of cytomegalovirus exposure and HLA in healthy donors. Clones were sequenced by immunoSEQ multiplex PCR, and TCRdb holds only the in-frame ones, with some missing. The profile covers 40,000 to 55,000 clones, with over 85% appearing a single time and about 2.1% taken by the ten largest. Sequencing input: PBMCs. Every receptor here comes from a woman aged 18-30 years in good health and CMV-seronegative.

The rearrangement joins TRBV28 to TRBJ1-5; D not resolved. This CDR3 is built from 13 residues. The V end lost 8 bases, the J end lost 5 bases, and 13 bases lay between the germline ends. Per the germline V gene, CDR1 is MDHEN and CDR2 is SYDVKM. Here the CDR3 DNA reads TGTGCCAGCGCTCGGAGTCCTTATCAGCCCCAGCATTTT. This gives the protein CASARSPYQPQHF.

This clone was detected only once. The chain joins TRBV5-1 to TRBJ2-2, with a weak D call TRBD1 (6 bases). Trimming shortened V by 3 bases and J by 3 bases, and 9 bases separated the two germline ends. The germline V gene encodes CDR1 SGHRS and CDR2 YFSETQ. This CDR3 region has 14 residues. CDR3: CASSSQGYTGELFF. In nucleotides, the CDR3 is TGCGCCAGCAGCTCTCAGGGGTACACCGGGGAGCTGTTTTTT.

This clone was counted once. The chain has TRBV5-1 and TRBJ2-5, with a tentative D call TRBD2 (5 bases). The CDR3 is made up of 14 amino acids. Trimming shortened V by 4 bases and J by 5 bases, and 15 bases separated the two germline ends. Germline values: CDR1 SGHRS, CDR2 YFSETQ. This CDR3 reads CASSAGGTGETQYF. The CDR3 DNA sequence: TGCGCCAGCAGCGCCGGAGGAACGGGGGAGACCCAGTACTTC.

The chain is built from TRBV28 and TRBJ1-4, with TRBD1 matching over 8 bases. CDR3 length: 16 amino acids. CDR1 MDHEN and CDR2 SYDVKM come from the germline V gene. V trimming: 2 bases; J trimming: 5 bases; junction bases outside the gene matches: 7. As DNA, the CDR3 is TGTGCCAGCAGTTTACTCCCCGGACAGGGAAATGAAAAACTGTTTTTT. Its protein product is CASSLLPGQGNEKLFF.

This sequence joins TRBV6-5 and TRBJ2-7; TRBD2 aligns across 13 bases. The CDR3 is 15 residues long. The ends lost 6 bases at V and 7 bases at J; junction bases unmatched: 9. Germline V gene sequence: CDR1 MNHEY, CDR2 SVGAGI. The CDR3 sequence is CASRITSGGAREQYF. Here the CDR3 DNA reads TGTGCCAGCAGGATAACTAGCGGGGGGGCTCGAGAGCAGTACTTC.

V usage is TRBV28 and J usage is TRBJ1-4, with 8 bases that match TRBD1. The V and J ends lost 6 bases and 8 bases, in that order; junction bases with no gene match: 8. The CDR3 sequence is 14 residues long. In germline, CDR1 is MDHEN, CDR2 SYDVKM. The CDR3 DNA reads TGTGCCAGCAGCCCAGGGGGCCGTGAGGAAAAACTGTTTTTT. Its translation: CASSPGGREEKLFF.

The chain has TRBV6-1 and TRBJ1-4; 9 bases agree with TRBD1. V shed 3 bases and J 5 bases; nucleotides not matched to a gene: 7. The CDR3 runs to 16 residues. Germline V lookup: CDR1 MNHNS, CDR2 SASEGT. The CDR3 protein is CASSDTGTGLNEKLFF. The CDR3 bases are TGTGCCAGCAGTGACACCGGGACAGGGCTAAATGAAAAACTGTTTTTT.

V usage is TRBV6-5 and J usage is TRBJ1-1; D is perhaps TRBD1 (6 bases). Germline values: CDR1 MNHEY, CDR2 SVGAGI. The CDR3 covers 14 residues. Trimming left V 4 bases short and J 0 bases short, with 9 bases between. CDR3 in amino acids: CASSSGTLNTEAFF. Written as DNA, the CDR3 is TGTGCCAGCAGTTCCGGGACACTGAACACTGAAGCTTTCTTT.

The chain uses TRBV28 and TRBJ1-2; the match to TRBD1 covers 9 bases. Germline CDR1 and CDR2: MDHEN and SYDVKM. After removal of 5 bases from V and 6 bases from J, the junction contained 7 bases not matched to a gene. The length of the CDR3 is 14 residues. Written as DNA, the CDR3 is TGTGCCAGCAGTACGGGACAGGGTGTCGATGGCTACACCTTC. The encoded protein is CASSTGQGVDGYTF.

This chain links TRBV6-5 with TRBJ1-1; 11 nucleotides align to TRBD1. The length of the CDR3 is 15 residues. The V segment lost 0 bases and the J segment 4 bases; nucleotides outside the gene matches: 1. Germline loops: CDR1 MNHEY, CDR2 SVGAGI. CDR3 sequence: CASSYSGTGGTEAFF. The DNA of the CDR3 is TGTGCCAGCAGTTACTCCGGGACAGGGGGCACTGAAGCTTTCTTT.

This clone came up a few times. The genes are TRBV6-5 and TRBJ2-3; D is uncertain. CDR1 is MNHEY and CDR2 is SVGAGI in the germline V gene. The CDR3 has 11 amino acids. Trimming stripped 6 bases from V and 5 bases from J, with 6 bases between. Here the CDR3 DNA reads TGTGCCAGCAGGAACAAAGATACGCAGTATTTT. Translation: CASRNKDTQYF.

Turning to this clone: The junction shows a germline mismatch at one end, possibly a read error. The rearrangement uses TRBV2 and TRBJ1-3; D gene unclear. CDR3 length: 17 residues. The germline V gene has CDR1 SNHLY and CDR2 FYNNEI. The CDR3 loop reads CASREDIGGYSGNTIYF. The CDR3 DNA sequence: TGTGCCAGCAGAGAAGACATCGGAGGATACTCTGGAAACACCATATATTTT.

CDR3 bases: TGTGCCAGCAGTTACAGGGACAGCTATGGCTACACCTTC. It codes for CASSYRDSYGYTF. This chain joins TRBV6-6 and TRBJ1-2, with 7 bases identical to TRBD1. Per germline, CDR1 MNHNY and CDR2 SVGAGI (reference sequence). The CDR3 spans 13 residues. J gave up 4 bases and V 2 bases, and 1 base lay outside the gene matches.